This TCR beta chain was found in a study of siplizumab effects on memory and regulatory T cells. Assay used: immunoSEQ multiplex PCR; TCRdb lists only in-frame clones, some missing. The sample contains some 100,000 clones, over 90% of which appear only once. Concerning this clone: Its antigen is still unknown.

General study findings and limits: With siplizumab, cumulative frequency of CD4+ memory-derived alloreactive sequences dropped significantly. Confirmation was lacking for the suppressive function of proliferating Tregs derived from siplizumab cultures. The mean Treg-derived percentage of mappable alloreactive CD4+ clones was approximately 69% with siplizumab compared with 25% to 30% in controls.

Germline lookup yields CDR1 SGHTA and CDR2 FQGTGA. Trimming removed 2 bases from V and 2 bases from J; junction bases left unmatched: 1. The CDR3 sequence is 15 residues long. This sequence originates from a human donor in good health. This rearrangement joins TRBV7-3 to TRBJ2-3; 10 nucleotides align to TRBD1. Sequencing was performed on non-Treg CD4+ T cells sorted from blood. CDR3 protein: CASSLGTGATDTQYF. In DNA form, the CDR3 reads TGTGCCAGCAGCTTAGGGACAGGGGCCACAGATACGCAGTATTTT. The variable domain in full, with the rest retrieved from reference TRBV7-3 and TRBJ2-3, is GAGVSQTPSNKVTEKGKYVELRCDPISGHTALYWYRQSLGQGPEFLIYFQGTGAADDSGLPNDRFFAVRPEGSVSTLKIQRTERGDSAVYLCASSLGTGATDTQYFGPGTRLTVL.